The rows below give T cell receptor beta chains drawn from one sample of a study of blood T cell repertoires in COVID-19. The protocol was immunoSEQ multiplex PCR, while the TCRdb copy is restricted to in-frame clones and leaves out a portion. Of about 530,000 clones listed, roughly nine tenths are singletons. Input material: peripheral blood. The origin of the receptors is a woman aged 50 to 60 with COVID-19, enrolled during active disease. Each CDR3 is given without its conserved first and last residue.

V gene	CDR3 protein
TRBV12-3/TRBV12-4	ASSTGAGGYT
TRBV6-5	ASSSTGAVNYGYT
TRBV7-9	ASSLLRQGLNNEQF
TRBV2	ASSDGQGAGETQY
TRBV6-1	ASSATAGGNTGELF
TRBV29-1	SVGQGDEQY
TRBV5-1	ASSFGQGFQETQY
TRBV19	ASSILASGGAETQY
TRBV2	ASQTGGQGVTEAF
TRBV30	AWSVQTVAEAF
TRBV30	ALAGELTGELF
TRBV7-3	ASTRQGGSYNSPLH
TRBV3-1/TRBV3-2	ASSQREGLEKLF
TRBV9	ASRGGYYGYT
TRBV28	ASSPWTGRETQY
TRBV3-1/TRBV3-2	ASSHYHRGDTEAF
TRBV30	ARQEGGEKLF
TRBV6-5	ASSTRGISYEQY
TRBV19	ASSIGGDQPQH
TRBV10-1	ASSESSYNEQF
TRBV9	ASSVAPFGYT
TRBV4-2	ASSQAGGPNTGELF
TRBV19	ASRGKILTDTQY
TRBV5-4	ASSLRGRTEAF
TRBV28	ASSSSAATGGWGYT
TRBV30	AWEITGVIGNTIY
TRBV6-5	ASSRPGLYEQY
TRBV6-2/TRBV6-3	ASSRQLPYEQY
TRBV19	ASSMAPGGTGELF
TRBV19	ASSHGGRSLYGYT
TRBV18	ASSPPFTGEYGYT
TRBV5-6	ASSSQGLASYEQY
TRBV4-2	ASSQGGENTEAF
TRBV2	ASRQGLQMNTEAF
TRBV9	ASSPRDTYNEQF
TRBV6-5	ASSLGLVYGYT
TRBV7-8	ASSLYPDTSYEQY
TRBV20-1	SAGDRDGYT
TRBV5-1	ASSSRTAQETQY
TRBV7-9	ASWGGVGEKLF
TRBV5-6	ASSSGPYNEKLF
TRBV28	ASSLAGGGYGYT
TRBV12-3/TRBV12-4	ASRPQNEQF
TRBV18	ASSPQGAEKLF
TRBV27	ASQVGGSEQY
TRBV9	ASSSRGGTEAF
TRBV12-3/TRBV12-4	ASSLGQNTEAF
TRBV7-9	ASSLGGGSNSPLH
TRBV6-5	ASSSRTGRNTGELF
TRBV5-1	ASSLGQGWDTEAF
TRBV5-3	ARSFRGNEQF
TRBV7-9	ASSLETGDEQF
TRBV5-6	ASSLGRRVEGYT
TRBV6-5	ASSYRQGNEKLF
TRBV18	ASSPRVAGDNTEAF
TRBV19	ASSTRANYGYT
TRBV5-1	ASSRRTGMDTEAF
TRBV6-6	ASSLGTYSGNTIY
TRBV27	ASSSQGALNTEAF